Here is one T cell receptor beta chain with its context. Its antigen is not yet known. No quality values exist for individual bases; no much larger clone is one base distant. The germline V gene supplies CDR1 LGHNA and CDR2 YSLEER. The CDR3 holds 17 amino acids from the cysteine to the phenylalanine. Only CDR3 DNA is held: 51 bases, read in frame from base 1. The germline V end is reduced by 0 bases and the J end by 3 bases; junction bases left unmatched: 7. The treatment or condition label for this specimen denotes: allogeneic hematopoietic cell transplantation with graft depleted of TCRalphabeta T cells and CD19 B cells. The children who served as transplant recipients had been given grafts of TCRalphabeta/CD19-depleted allogeneic hematopoietic cells. The method behind the library was PCR. Reads for this sample came from an Illumina HiSeq 2500. TCR libraries were prepared with molecular barcoding, using unique molecular identifiers to normalize TCRbeta repertoire quantification. TCRdb reprocessed the public reads (quality trimming at Q25 with fastp, clone calling with MiXCR) and kept in-frame beta chains. Records with the same CDR3 protein are collapsed into one entry carrying the most frequent genes and DNA. This sample is represented by approximately 150,000 distinct CDR3 sequences; 8.8% of them were singletons. The top ten hold around 18% of the sample.

This sample is drawn from a study of T-cell reconstitution after alpha-beta-depleted transplantation in children listed by TCRdb under 2016. Study-wide context: Using TCR repertoire profiling, the study followed T-cell immune reconstitution in a quantitative way in children after TCRalphabeta/CD19-depleted allogeneic hematopoietic cell transplantation. General conclusions and limits of the study: Apparently early alphabetaT-cell count recovery about two months after transplant reportedly relied on only several hundred rapidly expanded clones derived from non-depleted graft cells. In some patients, the high TCRbeta diversity seen at day 60 was put down to recipient T cells and intrathymic progenitors that had survived conditioning. Hyperexpanded clone frequencies declined over subsequent months; after one year, T-cell counts and TCRbeta diversity were mostly attributed to newly produced T cells.

The specimen was PBMCs, mostly from graft donor cells, collected 180 days after TCRalphabeta/CD19-depleted stem cell transplant. This sequence uses TRBV4-3 and TRBJ1-2; 10 of the junction bases match TRBD1. This receptor was identified in a female patient aged 2-9 years who had a stem cell transplant for congenital amegakaryocytic thrombocytopenia, so the T cells may come from the graft donor. The CDR3 amino acid sequence is: CASSQDVGDRGHYGYTF. DNA sequence: TGCGCCAGCAGCCAAGATGTCGGGGACAGGGGCCACTATGGCTACACCTTC.